This is a list of T cell receptor beta chains from one sample in a study of blood T cells in healthy people across ages. Each CDR3 protein gets one entry after TCRdb re-called the 5' RACE reads with MiXCR. The sample records 1.5 million to 2 million distinct CDR3 sequences, about 49% being singletons. Specimen: blood. Source of these receptors: a woman in her thirties or forties in good health. CDR3s include the opening cysteine and the closing phenylalanine or tryptophan. Fields, in order: J gene, V gene, D gene, CDR3 protein. D genes are given only for firm matches.

TRBJ1-2	TRBV29-1	NA	CSVEIREGGYTF
TRBJ2-7	TRBV6-2/TRBV6-3	NA	CASSYSNRDPYEQYF
TRBJ2-7	TRBV6-5	TRBD1	CASSDDRGIVYEQYF
TRBJ2-7	TRBV7-2	TRBD2	CASSFGLAGGKTYEQYF
TRBJ1-2	TRBV12-3/TRBV12-4	TRBD1	CASTLDRGLYGYTF
TRBJ2-1	TRBV4-3	NA	CASSQGKGRGGLGEQFF
TRBJ2-1	TRBV28	NA	CASSPGGTKYNEQFF
TRBJ2-7	TRBV11-2	NA	CASRYMAVSYEQYF
TRBJ2-3	TRBV24-1	NA	CATSEAPADTQYF
TRBJ2-1	TRBV29-1	NA	CSVEPRTYNEQFF
TRBJ2-1	TRBV20-1	NA	CSALTLQGSNEQFF
TRBJ2-7	TRBV7-2	TRBD2	CASRPTLAGDYEQYF
TRBJ2-7	TRBV6-1	TRBD1	CASSENPGQMYEQYF
TRBJ1-2	TRBV20-1	NA	CSARDPDRAYGYTF
TRBJ2-7	TRBV6-5	NA	CASSSTVGWTSNEQYF
TRBJ2-7	TRBV20-1	NA	CSARDGQTLSYEQYF
NA	TRBV6-5	NA	CASSYGTMGLGYEQYF
TRBJ2-5	TRBV29-1	NA	CSVRGSEGAETQYF
TRBJ2-7	TRBV20-1	NA	CSARDKLGHYEQYF
NA	TRBV5-1	NA	CASSGGARSNEQYF
TRBJ2-7	TRBV5-6	NA	CASSTPGVTYEQYF
TRBJ2-7	TRBV2	TRBD1	CATRDSPYEQYF
TRBJ2-1	TRBV20-1	NA	CSAPRRGNEQFF
TRBJ2-7	TRBV28	TRBD2	CASSFLSGGRGPSSYEQYF
TRBJ1-2	TRBV14	NA	CASSQSGGGNYGYTF
TRBJ1-2	TRBV12-3/TRBV12-4	NA	CASTFNRDPYGYTF
TRBJ1-2	TRBV24-1	TRBD1	CATRDGTASNYGYTF
TRBJ2-4	TRBV15	TRBD1	CATSRGRQGKNIQYF
TRBJ2-3	TRBV6-6	NA	CASSYSNETGTDTQYF
TRBJ1-1	TRBV6-2/TRBV6-3	NA	CASRRNLNTEAFF
TRBJ2-3	TRBV6-2/TRBV6-3	NA	CASSYGRIWDTQYF
TRBJ2-1	TRBV9	TRBD2	CASSGTSGGVEQFF
TRBJ1-4	TRBV21-1	NA	CASRASVGGQNLNEKLFF
TRBJ2-1	TRBV7-2	TRBD2	CASSLSHGLAGAHEQFF
TRBJ1-2	TRBV6-1	NA	CASRSKTTGTDNYGYTF
TRBJ1-5	TRBV10-3	NA	CAISDPQGHQPQHF
TRBJ2-7	TRBV12-3/TRBV12-4	NA	CASSPKDSYEQYF
TRBJ2-7	TRBV28	NA	CASSSGSQVYEQYF
TRBJ2-7	TRBV7-9	TRBD1	CAGAQGGYEQYF
TRBJ1-6	TRBV4-3	NA	CASSSRRSGSPLHF
TRBJ1-2	TRBV7-2	NA	CASSWASGNGYTF
TRBJ2-3	TRBV20-1	NA	CSARASRATDTQYF
TRBJ1-2	TRBV20-1	TRBD1	CSAIGTGSSYGYTF
TRBJ2-1	TRBV9	TRBD2	CASSVEAGTYNEQFF
NA	TRBV15	NA	CATSRGGITGFNEQYF
TRBJ2-7	TRBV20-1	TRBD1	CSARRQGSNYEQYF
TRBJ2-5	TRBV6-5	NA	CASRFDTGLSSGEQYF
TRBJ2-1	TRBV6-5	NA	CASSYSPDNEQFF
TRBJ1-6	TRBV20-1	NA	CSAKEEQIPNSPLHF